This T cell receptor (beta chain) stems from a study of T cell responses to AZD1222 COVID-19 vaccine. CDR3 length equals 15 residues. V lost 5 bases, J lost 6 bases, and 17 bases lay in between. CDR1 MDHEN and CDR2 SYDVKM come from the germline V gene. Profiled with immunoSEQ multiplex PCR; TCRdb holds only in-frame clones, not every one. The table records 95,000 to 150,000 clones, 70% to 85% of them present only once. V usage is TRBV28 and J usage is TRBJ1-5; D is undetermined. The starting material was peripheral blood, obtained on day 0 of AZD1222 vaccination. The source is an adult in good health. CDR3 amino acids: CASSQSGGWSQPQHF. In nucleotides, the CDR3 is TGTGCCAGCAGTCAGAGCGGTGGATGGAGTCAGCCCCAGCATTTT.